Reported below is one TCR beta chain. The protocol was immunoSEQ multiplex PCR, while the TCRdb copy is restricted to in-frame clones and leaves out a portion. The table shows approximately 250,000 clones, with around 89% occurring only once. The data originate from a study of blood T cell repertoires in COVID-19. On the study more broadly: T cells, B-cell-depleted T cells, or PBMCs provided the cDNA or gDNA that served as material.

Participant-reported clinical history was the basis for cohort assignment. Trimming stripped 3 bases from V and 4 bases from J, with 13 bases between. Germline assignment: CDR1 SGDLS and CDR2 YYNGEE. The CDR3 covers 14 residues. The receptor was derived from a woman in her forties with acute COVID-19. The gene calls are TRBV9 and TRBJ1-2; possibly TRBD1 for D (5 bases). The sample comprised PBMCs or T cells enriched from blood (not recorded which). Here the CDR3 DNA reads TGTGCCAGCAGCGCAATCGACAGCTCCTATGGCTACACCTTC. Amino acid sequence: CASSAIDSSYGYTF.